This TCR beta chain came from a study of spatial heterogeneity in lung cancer. Whole-study results and caveats: Blood contained ubiquitous expanded tumor TCRs more at resection than at follow-up.

Indicated time point: sample taken at primary tumor resection. A total of fewer than 80 untreated early-stage non-small cell lung cancer patients served as donors. Every individual TCR cDNA molecule carried its own unique molecular identifier, which allowed correction of PCR and sequencing errors. TCRdb itself ran the 5' RACE reads through MiXCR, one entry per CDR3 protein. The table has more than 80,000 distinct CDR3 sequences, more than 10% seen once. This clonotype has more than one count but fewer than ten. Its specificity is not known. The CDR3 length is 14 residues. The ends were cut back, 6 bases at V and 4 bases at J, with 14 bases in the middle. The germline V gene encodes CDR1 SGHRS and CDR2 YFSETQ.

The receptor comes from a male donor with early-stage non-small cell lung cancer. The source was PBMCs, collected at surgery. J is TRBJ1-5 and V is TRBV5-1; D not resolved. CDR3 in DNA: TGCGCCAGCAAAACCAGGCCGTCGAATCAGCCCCAGCATTTT. It codes for CASKTRPSNQPQHF.